The T cell receptor beta chain described here comes from a study of monozygotic twins with inflammatory bowel disease. General study findings and limits: Researchers were unable to tell different T cell subtypes apart.

Looked up from germline, CDR1 is MNHEY and CDR2 is SVGEGT. The CDR3 runs 17 residues. As to this clonotype: Its antigen is still unknown.

TCRdb reanalyzed the 5' RACE reads and collapses them to one entry per CDR3 protein, without DNA. The table lists 350,000 to 400,000 distinct CDR3 sequences. Sample: blood. The TCR originated in a human donor with ulcerative colitis or Crohn's disease, or a healthy co-twin of an affected twin (not recorded which). This rearrangement joins TRBV6-2 or TRBV6-3 to TRBJ2-2; absent DNA, TCRdb's TRBD1 call cannot be checked. This CDR3 reads CASKYPGQGTPTGELFF.